This TCR beta chain stems from a study of T cell changes during pregnancy in multiple sclerosis. The germline V gene has CDR1 SGHAT and CDR2 FQDESV (reference sequence). The CDR3 covers 11 residues. Between the trimmed V and J ends, which lost 7 bases and 1 base, there was a span of 4 bases. The protocol was immunoSEQ multiplex PCR, while the TCRdb copy is restricted to in-frame clones and leaves out a portion. The repertoire holds some 96,000 clones, with approximately 92% as singletons. The rearrangement links TRBV11-1 to TRBJ1-1; no firm D call. This receptor was identified in a female donor with multiple sclerosis, enrolled in a pregnancy study. This specimen consisted of peripheral blood, obtained after pregnancy. The CDR3 loop reads CASMANTEAFF. The CDR3 DNA follows: TGTGCCAGCATGGCGAACACTGAAGCTTTCTTT. Together with reference TRBV11-1 and TRBJ1-1, the CDR3 gives the full variable domain: EAEVAQSPRYKITEKSQAVAFWCDPISGHATLYWYRQILGQGPELLVQFQDESVVDDSQLPKDRFSAERLKGVDSTLKIQPAELGDSAMYLCASMANTEAFFGQGTRLTVV.